A single sample is the source of the 23 T cell receptor beta chains below, sequenced in a study of blood T cells in healthy people across ages. Sample-barcoded 5' priming and a J-beta primer mix drove a second PCR of 7 to 11 cycles. In TCRdb, the 5' RACE reads were re-called with MiXCR into one record per CDR3 protein. The sample holds approximately 400,000 distinct CDR3 sequences, approximately 51% seen once. What was sequenced was blood. The receptor set was obtained from a man aged 55-75 years in good health.

The chain couples TRBV19 to TRBJ1-1, with unresolved D. The V gene lost 9 bases and the J gene lost 1 base, with 15 bases spanning the gap. The germline V gene encodes CDR1 LNHDA and CDR2 SQIVND (reference sequence). The CDR3 length is 14 residues. CDR3 DNA: TGTGCCAGCACCGAATCTGCGGGGAACACTGAAGCTTTCTTT. Translated, it gives CASTESAGNTEAFF.

This chain uses TRBV6-2 or TRBV6-3 with TRBJ2-4; perhaps TRBD1 as D (6 bases). TRBJ2-5 matches the DNA end more closely, so the J call is doubtful. CDR1 is MNHEY, CDR2 SVGEGT, per germline. This CDR3 contains 16 residues. CDR3 residues: CASSSVPGGRRETQYF. CDR3 coding DNA: TGTGCCAGCAGTTCCGTCCCTGGGGGCCGGCGAGAGACCCAGTACTTC.

This chain connects TRBV7-2 to TRBJ1-1; 8 bases are a match to TRBD1. Germline CDR1 and CDR2: SGHTA and FQGNSA. The junction had 6 bases not matched to a gene; V was cut back by 5 bases and J by 4 bases. The CDR3 consists of 14 residues. The CDR3 spells CASSRQGPITEAFF. In nucleotides, the CDR3 is TGTGCCAGCAGCCGACAGGGGCCCATCACTGAAGCTTTCTTT.

This chain connects TRBV7-9 to TRBJ2-1, with 7 bases lining up with TRBD1. The ends lost 8 bases at V and 8 bases at J; junction bases unmatched: 12. Per germline, CDR1 SEHNR and CDR2 FQNEAQ (reference sequence). There are 14 residues in the CDR3. CDR3: CASDAGTAYDEQFF. The DNA for the CDR3 is TGTGCCAGCGACGCCGGGACAGCATACGATGAGCAGTTCTTC.

This rearrangement joins TRBV12-3 or TRBV12-4 to TRBJ2-4, with 8 bases identical to TRBD2. This CDR3 spans 16 amino acids. V gave up 6 bases and J gave up 2 bases; unmatched junction bases: 9. The CDR3 DNA follows: TGTGCCAGCAGATACGGGGGGGCCAGGACCAAAAACATTCAGTACTTC. This gives the protein CASRYGGARTKNIQYF.

The chain recombines TRBV6-2 or TRBV6-3 with TRBJ1-5; D call uncertain. Germline lookup yields CDR1 MNHEY and CDR2 SVGEGT. Trimming pared 4 bases from V and 0 bases from J, leaving 7 bases between. The CDR3 loop spans 14 amino acids. Written as DNA, the CDR3 is TGTGCCAGCAGTTTCTACAGTAGCAATCAGCCCCAGCATTTT. Residues: CASSFYSSNQPQHF.

The chain employs TRBV20-1 and TRBJ1-1; 10 bases map to TRBD1. CDR3 length equals 16 residues. Germline assignment: CDR1 DFQATT and CDR2 SNEGSKA (reference sequence). With 0 bases clipped from V and 1 base from J, the junction kept 5 bases outside the gene matches. Written as DNA, the CDR3 is TGCAGTGCTAGAGACCCGGGACAGGGGCCGAACACTGAAGCTTTCTTT. Translating gives CSARDPGQGPNTEAFF.

The sample holds a few counts of this clonotype. The chain combines TRBV20-1 with TRBJ2-1, with no clear D. The CDR3 has 14 residues. Trimming left V 6 bases short and J 9 bases short, with 21 bases between. CDR1 DFQATT and CDR2 SNEGSKA come from the germline V gene (reference sequence). The CDR3 DNA sequence: TGCAGTGCAACCGGTCCCCCCTCGGGCGGTGAGCAGTTCTTC. Residues: CSATGPPSGGEQFF.

This clonotype has only a few counts. The chain is built from TRBV20-1 and TRBJ1-1; D is unclear. Germline V gives CDR1 DFQATT, CDR2 SNEGSKA (reference sequence). CDR3 length equals 16 residues. Trimming pared 3 bases from V and 1 base from J, leaving 18 bases between. The CDR3 sequence: CSASIQQGLANTEAFF. The CDR3 nucleotides read TGCAGTGCTAGTATCCAGCAAGGTTTGGCGAACACTGAAGCTTTCTTT.

The V and J genes are TRBV7-2 and TRBJ1-5; no reliable D call. This CDR3 is built from 13 residues. V lost 4 bases and J 3 bases, leaving 7 bases between the germline ends. Per germline, CDR1 SGHTA and CDR2 FQGNSA. In DNA, the CDR3 is TGTGCCAGCAGCTACCTAGACAATCAGCCCCAGCATTTT. Its translation: CASSYLDNQPQHF.

This sequence joins TRBV20-1 and TRBJ2-5, with D unresolved. This CDR3 comprises 19 residues. The ends were cut back, 6 bases at V and 11 bases at J, with 40 bases in the middle. Germline V CDR1 and CDR2: DFQATT, SNEGSKA (reference sequence). The CDR3 bases are TGCAGTGCCGGACCACCGCTTGGGCGGTCACTTCCTGGGGAAGATGAGCAGTACTTC. It translates to CSAGPPLGRSLPGEDEQYF.

The genes are TRBV6-1 and TRBJ1-5; D is unclear. This CDR3 has 17 amino acids. Looked up from germline, CDR1 is MNHNS and CDR2 is SASEGT. The V and J ends lost 7 bases and 0 bases respectively, with 19 bases between them. For the CDR3, the DNA is TGTGCCAGCAAAAGATCAAGGACGGATCATAGCAATCAGCCCCAGCATTTT. Protein sequence: CASKRSRTDHSNQPQHF.

This clonotype was detected a few times. The genes are TRBV29-1 and TRBJ2-1, with TRBD2 matching over 9 bases. V lost 3 bases to trimming and J lost 5 bases; unmatched junction nucleotides: 11. Germline CDR1 is SQVTM and CDR2 is ANQGSEA. The CDR3 spans 16 residues. This CDR3 is CSVDWFLAGRNNEQFF. CDR3 DNA: TGCAGCGTTGATTGGTTCCTAGCGGGACGCAACAATGAGCAGTTCTTC.

This sequence joins TRBV14 and TRBJ1-5, with D possibly TRBD1 on 6 matching bases. V lost 0 bases, J lost 7 bases, and 19 bases lay in between. CDR1 is SGHDN, CDR2 FVKESK, per germline. The CDR3 sequence is 17 residues long. The chain's CDR3 is CASSQEIWGTGFQPQHF. CDR3 in DNA: TGTGCCAGCAGCCAAGAGATTTGGGGTACAGGGTTCCAGCCCCAGCATTTT.

The rearrangement uses TRBV19 and TRBJ2-2, with 11 bases aligning to TRBD1. In germline, CDR1 is LNHDA, CDR2 SQIVND (reference sequence). CDR3 length: 15 amino acids. Trimming removed 5 bases from V and 4 bases from J; junction bases left unmatched: 3. The CDR3 DNA sequence: TGTGCCAGTAGTTCGGACAGGGGGCGCACCGGGGAGCTGTTTTTT. This encodes CASSSDRGRTGELFF.

The chain employs TRBV7-2 and TRBJ2-1; 11 bases agree with TRBD2. The end of the DNA is better explained by TRBJ2-7, so the J call may be wrong. This CDR3 spans 16 amino acids. The germline V gene has CDR1 SGHTA and CDR2 FQGNSA. For the CDR3, the DNA is TGTGCCAGCAGCCAGATAGCGGGAGGGAGGTCGAATGAGCAGTACTTC. Its translation is CASSQIAGGRSNEQYF.

As to this clonotype: This may be a read error: a much more frequent sequence differs by one nucleotide. The rearrangement uses TRBV3-1 and TRBJ2-7, with D unresolved. The CDR3 runs 14 residues. The germline CDR1 and CDR2 sequences are LGHDT and YNNKEL (reference sequence). CDR3 amino acids: CACSIRRYSYEQYF. CDR3 sequence (DNA): TGTGCCTGCAGCATCAGGCGTTACTCCTACGAGCAGTACTTC.

The chain carries TRBV12-5 and TRBJ2-4; tentatively, D is TRBD1 or TRBD2 (5 bases each). The J call may be mistaken, given a closer DNA end match to TRBJ2-7. Per the germline V gene, CDR1 is LGHNT and CDR2 is FRNRAP. The CDR3 has 14 amino acids. The CDR3 DNA reads TGTGCTAGTGGTGTTGATGGGGGAACCTACGAGCAGTACTTC. This sequence encodes CASGVDGGTYEQYF.

The sample holds a few counts of this clonotype. The chain employs TRBV14 and TRBJ2-7; D gene ambiguous. Trimming removed 1 base from V and 0 bases from J, with 7 bases in between. Germline V lookup: CDR1 SGHDN, CDR2 FVKESK. The CDR3 has 14 residues. CDR3 nucleotide sequence: TGTGCCAGCAGCCAAGGGGCAGGCTCCTACGAGCAGTACTTC. Its translation is CASSQGAGSYEQYF.

The CDR3, as DNA: TGCGCCAGCAGCTGGTCTACAGGGAACGAGCAGTACTTC. Translation: CASSWSTGNEQYF. The rearrangement joins TRBV5-1 to TRBJ2-7, with a weak D call TRBD1 (6 bases). This CDR3 contains 13 residues. Trimming took off 3 bases at V and 5 bases at J, with 12 bases between the two ends. Germline V gene sequence: CDR1 SGHRS, CDR2 YFSETQ.

V gene TRBV18 combines with J gene TRBJ2-2, with 10 bases lining up with TRBD2. The germline gives CDR1 KGHSH, CDR2 LQKENI. This CDR3 contains 17 residues. The V gene end was trimmed by 0 bases and the J gene end by 4 bases; junction bases not matched to a gene: 5. The CDR3 region is CASSPPTLAGVTGELFF. CDR3 nucleotides: TGTGCCAGCTCACCACCGACCCTAGCGGGAGTCACCGGGGAGCTGTTTTTT.

About this clonotype itself: The junction and the germline gene differ at one end; a read error may be behind it. The rearrangement joins TRBV7-9 to TRBJ1-6, with TRBD1 matching over 11 bases. The CDR3 totals 16 residues. Germline V lookup: CDR1 SEHNR, CDR2 FQNEAQ (reference sequence). Written as DNA, the CDR3 is TGTGCCAGCAGCGACCGGGACAGGGGGATAAATTCACCCCCCCACTTT. Encoded protein: CASSDRDRGINSPPHF.

The chain uses TRBV5-1 and TRBJ2-3; no clear D gene. Germline lookup yields CDR1 SGHRS and CDR2 YFSETQ. V was trimmed by 4 bases and J by 1 base, leaving 7 bases between them. The length of the CDR3 is 13 residues. Written as DNA, the CDR3 is TGCGCCAGCAGCGCTACAGGCACAGATACGCAGTATTTT. This translates into CASSATGTDTQYF.